This T cell receptor beta chain was recorded in a study of shared clonotypes between healthy human individuals (dated by TCRdb to 2018 to 2021). The study in broad terms: Three men and a couple of women, aged 18 to 49 years, made up the cohort. To increase sequencing depth and limit assay-specific biases, different laboratories used diverse techniques to prepare libraries and sequence TCR repertoires. Per donor, three plates each were used for CD4 naive and CD4 memory, two for CD8 naive, and one for CD8 memory. Leukapheresis yielded between about 0.85 and 10 billion PBMCs per donor. Blood TCR repertoires of roughly 5 healthy adults were deeply sequenced to estimate repertoire size and the extent of clonotype sharing between individuals.

TCR CDR3 regions were amplified from genomic DNA by multiplex PCR using the deep immunoSEQ assay. Genomic DNA extracted from each cell subset was distributed evenly over all wells of several immunoSEQ 96-well plates, and each plate served as one replicate. Each replicate PCR for sorted subsets received about 0.2 ug genomic DNA, equal to some 32,000 T cell genomes. The purified libraries were quantified using a Qubit 3.0 fluorometer, sized with a Bioanalyzer 2100, and then quantified again using the KAPA Library Quantification kit. A separate single-read 150-cycle Illumina NextSeq 550 flow cell was used to sequence each immunoSEQ 96-well plate. Concerning the study's data processing: The immunoSEQ output contained only junctional sequences without quality scores, so filtering could not match that applied to full-length reads. Sequences were annotated with PyIR, a Python wrapper for IgBLAST v1.9, using IMGT germline references to assign V/J genes and CDR3. Reads were removed for weak V/J assignments (E-value above 1e-6), missing CDR3, stop codons, out-of-frame junctions, or ambiguous translated residues. A V3J clonotype was defined by an identical inferred V gene, J gene, and CDR3 amino acid sequence. The percentage overlap between two repertoires was calculated by dividing the number of shared unique clonotypes by the size of the smaller repertoire. RTK rarefaction, the Chao1 estimator, and Recon v2.1 estimates of unobserved clonotypes were used to assess repertoire richness. For all TCRbeta clonotypes obtained by the gDNA method from several donors, generation probabilities were computed with OLGA. Sourced from immuneACCESS, this table was stored by TCRdb with only in-frame sequences that have V and J called. A share of the clones is absent; for the studies checked, an unresolved V gene accounts for under half, and the remainder has no known explanation. That table is the source of V, J and clone size, and D and trimming were worked out from the DNA. Counted in this sample were about 2,500,000 clones; approximately 92% of them appeared once. 0.13% to 0.15% of the sample goes to the ten largest clones.

The paper as a whole reports these results and caveats: The small number of donors limited the genetic and exposure-history diversity represented. Pairwise subsampling indicated that sequencing depth was expected to affect the degree of clonotype sharing among donors. Rarefaction of sorted-subset datasets indicated incomplete sequencing despite the large sequencing depth. When a few donors were compared, the shared fraction of clonotypes was 5% to 6.5% for naive CD4, more than 3% for naive CD8, 2% to 2.5% for memory CD4, and around 0.4% for memory CD8. Estimated clonotype richness was generally larger for naive than for memory subsets. Sampling was restricted to blood, and TCR repertoires in tissues likely differ from the TCR repertoires found in blood. Compared with non-shared clonotypes, clonotypes shared by all four sorted-subset donors had higher generation probabilities.

The donors were healthy, HIV-negative adults with no recently reported acute infections or vaccinations. Only Caucasian adults living in Nashville, Tennessee, USA were represented among the donors. CD4+ T cells were enriched by magnetic negative selection; naive cells were then positively selected on CD45RA, and the negative fraction formed the memory subset. Blood was obtained by leukapheresis, after which PBMCs were separated by Ficoll-Histopaque density gradient centrifugation and cryopreserved in liquid nitrogen vapor phase. Purity and quantity of every magnetically sorted T cell population were checked by analytical flow cytometry. From each sorted fraction, genomic DNA was isolated and quantified by UV absorbance on a Nanodrop 2000c. This clone occurred a few times. The antigen this receptor binds is unknown. Base qualities were left out, and no much larger clone turns up one base away. A distance of 10 bases separates the germline ends of V and J, which lose 6 bases and 4 bases respectively. The CDR3 holds 13 amino acids from the cysteine to the phenylalanine. The only DNA kept is the CDR3, 39 bases in frame from the first base. The germline V gene sets CDR1 to MNHNS and CDR2 to SASEGT.

The V and J genes are TRBV6-1 and TRBJ1-5, and possibly TRBD1, on 6 matching bases. This receptor was identified in a young man in good health. The sample was naive CD4+ T cells sorted from blood. The cell subset or site label on this specimen signifies: CD45RA+ positively selected. The nucleotides read TGTGCCAGCAGAAGTGGACAGAATCAGCCCCAGCATTTT. Its coded protein is CASRSGQNQPQHF.